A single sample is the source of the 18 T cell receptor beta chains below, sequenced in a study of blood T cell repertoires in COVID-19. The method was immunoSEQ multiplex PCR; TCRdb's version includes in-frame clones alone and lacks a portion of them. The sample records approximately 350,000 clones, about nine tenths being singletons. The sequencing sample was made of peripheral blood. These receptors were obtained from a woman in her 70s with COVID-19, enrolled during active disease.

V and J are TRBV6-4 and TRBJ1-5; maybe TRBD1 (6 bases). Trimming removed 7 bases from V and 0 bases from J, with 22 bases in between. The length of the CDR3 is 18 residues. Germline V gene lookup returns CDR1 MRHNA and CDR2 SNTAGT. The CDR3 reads CASTPKDRKPNSNQPQHF. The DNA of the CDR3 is TGTGCCAGCACCCCCAAGGACAGAAAGCCCAATAGCAATCAGCCCCAGCATTTT.

The CDR3 loop reads CATSDSRTAQDQPQHF. CDR3 sequence (DNA): TGTGCCACCAGTGATTCCCGGACAGCTCAGGATCAGCCCCAGCATTTT. The genes are TRBV24-1 and TRBJ1-5; D perhaps matches TRBD1 (6 bases). Germline lookup yields CDR1 KGHDR and CDR2 SFDVKD. The CDR3 extends over 16 amino acids. The germline V and J ends were trimmed by 2 bases and 5 bases, with 15 bases remaining between them.

CDR3 sequence: CASSLSRGDSYEQYF. As DNA, the CDR3 is TGTGCCAGCAGTCTCTCGCGGGGTGACTCCTACGAGCAGTACTTC. The rearrangement joins TRBV7-3 to TRBJ2-7; D might be TRBD2 (6 bases). The CDR3 length is 15 residues. V was pared by 6 bases and J by 0 bases, with 15 bases between. Germline-derived CDR1 and CDR2 are SGHTA and FQGTGA.

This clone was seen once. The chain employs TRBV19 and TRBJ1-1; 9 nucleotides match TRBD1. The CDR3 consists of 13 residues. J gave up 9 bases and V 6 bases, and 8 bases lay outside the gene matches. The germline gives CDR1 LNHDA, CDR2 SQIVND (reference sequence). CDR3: CASSLWGQGQAFF. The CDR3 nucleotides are TGTGCCAGTAGCCTTTGGGGACAGGGACAAGCTTTCTTT.

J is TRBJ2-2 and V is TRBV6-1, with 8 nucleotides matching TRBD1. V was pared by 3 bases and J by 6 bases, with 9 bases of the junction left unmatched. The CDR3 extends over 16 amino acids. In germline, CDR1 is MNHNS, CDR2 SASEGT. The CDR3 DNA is TGTGCCAGCAGTGAGCTAGGACAGGGATTCGCCGGGGAGCTGTTTTTT. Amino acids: CASSELGQGFAGELFF.

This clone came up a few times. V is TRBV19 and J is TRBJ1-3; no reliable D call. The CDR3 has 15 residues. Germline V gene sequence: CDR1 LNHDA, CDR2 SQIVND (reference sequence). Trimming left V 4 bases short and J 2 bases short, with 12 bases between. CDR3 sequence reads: CASSKGASTGNTIYF. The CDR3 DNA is TGTGCCAGTAGTAAGGGTGCTAGCACTGGAAACACCATATATTTT.

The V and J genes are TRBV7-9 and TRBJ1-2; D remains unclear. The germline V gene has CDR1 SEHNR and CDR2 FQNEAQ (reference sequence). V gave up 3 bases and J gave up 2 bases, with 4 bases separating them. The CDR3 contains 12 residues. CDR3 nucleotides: TGTGCCAGCAGCTTGCAGAACTATGGCTACACCTTC. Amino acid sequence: CASSLQNYGYTF.

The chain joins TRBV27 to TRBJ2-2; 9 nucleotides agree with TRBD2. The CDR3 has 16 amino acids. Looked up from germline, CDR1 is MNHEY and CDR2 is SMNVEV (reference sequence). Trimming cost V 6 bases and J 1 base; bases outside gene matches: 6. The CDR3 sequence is CASSPAGGMNTGELFF. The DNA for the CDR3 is TGTGCCAGCAGCCCAGCGGGGGGCATGAACACCGGGGAGCTGTTTTTT.

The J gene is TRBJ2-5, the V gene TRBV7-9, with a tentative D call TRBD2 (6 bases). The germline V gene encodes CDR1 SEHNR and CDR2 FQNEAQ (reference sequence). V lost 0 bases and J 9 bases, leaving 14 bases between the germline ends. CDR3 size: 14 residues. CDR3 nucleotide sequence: TGTGCCAGCAGCTTAGCGGCGGGAACGGGGGCCCAGTACTTC. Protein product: CASSLAAGTGAQYF.

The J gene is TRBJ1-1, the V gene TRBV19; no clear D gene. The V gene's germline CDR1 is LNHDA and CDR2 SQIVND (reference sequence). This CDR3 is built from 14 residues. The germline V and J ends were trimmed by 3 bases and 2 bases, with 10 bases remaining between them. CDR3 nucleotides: TGTGCCAGTAGTATTGGTCCGGGTAACACTGAAGCTTTCTTT. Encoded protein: CASSIGPGNTEAFF.

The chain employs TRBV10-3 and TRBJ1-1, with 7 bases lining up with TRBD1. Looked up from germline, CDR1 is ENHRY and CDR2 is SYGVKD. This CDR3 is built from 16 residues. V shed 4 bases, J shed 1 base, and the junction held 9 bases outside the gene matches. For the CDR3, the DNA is TGTGCCATCAGTGCTCGACAGGGAACCTCGAACACTGAAGCTTTCTTT. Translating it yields CAISARQGTSNTEAFF.

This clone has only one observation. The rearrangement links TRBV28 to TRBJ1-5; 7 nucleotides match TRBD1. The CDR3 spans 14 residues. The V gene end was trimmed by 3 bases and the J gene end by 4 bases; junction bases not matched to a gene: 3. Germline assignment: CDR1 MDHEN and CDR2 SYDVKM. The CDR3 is CASSLMDRNQPQHF. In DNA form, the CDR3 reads TGTGCCAGCAGTTTGATGGACAGGAATCAGCCCCAGCATTTT.

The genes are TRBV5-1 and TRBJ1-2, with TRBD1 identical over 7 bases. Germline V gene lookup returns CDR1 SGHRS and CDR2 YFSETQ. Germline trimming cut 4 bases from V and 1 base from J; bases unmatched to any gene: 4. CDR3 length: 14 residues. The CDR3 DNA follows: TGCGCCAGCAGCCCGACAGGGTTTAACTATGGCTACACCTTC. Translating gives CASSPTGFNYGYTF.

The CDR3 reads CSVGGLGYGYTF. In DNA, the CDR3 is TGCAGCGTTGGGGGACTGGGCTATGGCTACACCTTC. The chain has TRBV29-1 and TRBJ1-2; D possibly corresponds to TRBD1 (5 bases). Germline-derived CDR1 and CDR2 are SQVTM and ANQGSEA. The CDR3 totals 12 residues. The V end lost 4 bases, the J end lost 4 bases, and 10 bases lay between the germline ends.

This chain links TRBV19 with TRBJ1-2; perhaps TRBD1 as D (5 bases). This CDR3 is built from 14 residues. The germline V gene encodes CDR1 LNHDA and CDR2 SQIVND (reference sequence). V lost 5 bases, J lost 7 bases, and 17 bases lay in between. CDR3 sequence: CASSAREKRGGYTF. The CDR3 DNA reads TGTGCCAGTAGTGCCAGGGAAAAACGTGGTGGCTACACCTTC.

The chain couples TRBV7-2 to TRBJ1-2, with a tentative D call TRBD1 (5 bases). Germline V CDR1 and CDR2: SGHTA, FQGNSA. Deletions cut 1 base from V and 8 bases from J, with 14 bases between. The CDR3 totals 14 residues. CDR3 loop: CASSLEGQGGGYTF. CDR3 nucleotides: TGTGCCAGCAGCTTAGAGGGGCAGGGTGGCGGCTACACCTTC.

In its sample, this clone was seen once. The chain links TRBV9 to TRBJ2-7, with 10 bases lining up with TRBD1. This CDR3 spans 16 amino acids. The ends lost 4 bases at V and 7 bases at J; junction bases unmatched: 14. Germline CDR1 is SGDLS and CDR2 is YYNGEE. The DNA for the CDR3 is TGTGCCAGCAGCCGAGCCCCGGGACAGGGGACAAAGGAGCAGTACTTC. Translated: CASSRAPGQGTKEQYF. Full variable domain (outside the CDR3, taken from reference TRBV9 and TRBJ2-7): DSGVTQTPKHLITATGQRVTLRCSPRSGDLSVYWYQQSLDQGLQFLIQYYNGEERAKGNILERFSAQQFPDLHSELNLSSLELGDSALYFCASSRAPGQGTKEQYFGPGTRLTVT.

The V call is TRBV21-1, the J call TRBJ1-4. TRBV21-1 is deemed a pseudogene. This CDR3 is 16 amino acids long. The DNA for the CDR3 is TGTGCCAGCAGCAAATCCCGGGGTGCAACTAATGAAAAACTGTTTTTT. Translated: CASSKSRGATNEKLFF.